Listed here are 22 T cell receptor beta chains from one sample, sequenced in a study of blood T cell repertoires in COVID-19. The method was immunoSEQ multiplex PCR; TCRdb's version includes in-frame clones alone and lacks a portion of them. Of more than 200,000 clones detected, about 83% appear once; the ten largest clones hold around 2.3%. Sequencing was carried out using peripheral blood. Receptors originate from a woman aged 40 to 49 with active or convalescent COVID-19.

The chain employs TRBV18 and TRBJ1-5; D is ambiguous. Germline assignment: CDR1 KGHSH and CDR2 LQKENI. V was pared by 3 bases and J by 6 bases, with 6 bases between. The CDR3 is 12 amino acids. DNA of the CDR3: TGTGCCAGCTCACCGGCGGGTCAGCCCCAGCATTTT. It translates to CASSPAGQPQHF.

Concerning this clone itself: Other nucleotide sequences from this sample produce the same CDR3. J is TRBJ1-1 and V is TRBV6-5; maybe TRBD1 (5 bases). CDR1 and CDR2 (germline): MNHEY, SVGAGI. The V end was cut by 0 bases, the J end by 5 bases, with 7 bases between. The CDR3 sequence is 13 residues long. CDR3 in DNA: TGTGCCAGCAGTTACTCCGGGGGGACTGAAGCTTTCTTT. This encodes CASSYSGGTEAFF.

V and J are TRBV7-6 and TRBJ2-3; the D is unclear. This CDR3 has 12 amino acids. Germline V lookup: CDR1 SGHVS, CDR2 FNYEAQ. Trimming removed 5 bases from V and 0 bases from J, with 3 bases in between. CDR3 loop: CASSRSTDTQYF. In DNA, the CDR3 is TGTGCCAGCAGCCGGAGCACAGATACGCAGTATTTT.

This clone has only one observation. The chain is built from TRBV4-1 and TRBJ1-4, with D perhaps matching TRBD1 (5 bases). Germline V gives CDR1 MGHRA, CDR2 YSYEKL. The CDR3 loop spans 15 amino acids. V was clipped by 0 bases and J by 10 bases, with 15 bases between them. CDR3 bases: TGCGCCAGCAGCCAAGAGGTACTCAGGGCACGAAAACTGTTTTTT. Translating gives CASSQEVLRARKLFF.

The V gene is TRBV6-5, the J gene TRBJ1-2, with D maybe TRBD1 (5 bases). The V end lost 10 bases, the J end lost 5 bases, and 11 bases lay between the germline ends. CDR3 size: 11 residues. Per germline, CDR1 MNHEY and CDR2 SVGAGI. CDR3 sequence (DNA): TGTGCCACCCACCAGGGATATGGCTACACCTTC. Protein sequence: CATHQGYGYTF.

This chain uses TRBV6-5 with TRBJ1-2; TRBD1 matches at 8 bases. The V and J ends lost 5 bases and 7 bases, in that order; junction bases with no gene match: 9. In germline, CDR1 is MNHEY, CDR2 SVGAGI. The CDR3 covers 14 residues. As DNA, the CDR3 is TGTGCCAGCAGTCCCCGACAGGGGACGGGTGGCTACACCTTC. Protein product: CASSPRQGTGGYTF.

This CDR3 is CASSPRQNPQFF. The CDR3 DNA reads as TGTGCCAGCAGCCCCCGACAGAATCCGCAGTTCTTC. The J gene is TRBJ2-1, the V gene TRBV5-4; the D gene is possibly TRBD1 (5 bases). The germline CDR1 and CDR2 sequences are SGHNT and YYREEE (reference sequence). V was clipped by 4 bases and J by 12 bases, with 14 bases between them. The CDR3 has 12 residues.

The CDR3 sequence: CAWVKIDREAGNTIYF. The CDR3 nucleotides are TGTGCCTGGGTGAAGATAGACAGGGAGGCCGGAAACACCATATATTTT. V and J are TRBV30 and TRBJ1-3; 7 bases map to TRBD1. Looked up from germline, CDR1 is GTSNPN and CDR2 is SVGIG (reference sequence). This CDR3 has 16 amino acids. The V gene end was trimmed by 5 bases and the J gene end by 4 bases; junction bases not matched to a gene: 14.

This clone was observed a few times. The chain couples TRBV5-1 to TRBJ2-1; 8 bases match TRBD2. Germline V gene lookup returns CDR1 SGHRS and CDR2 YFSETQ. CDR3 length equals 15 residues. The V gene end was trimmed by 6 bases and the J gene end by 7 bases; junction bases not matched to a gene: 12. CDR3 residues: CASNNPGLEWNEQFF. The DNA for the CDR3 is TGCGCCAGCAACAATCCGGGACTAGAGTGGAATGAGCAGTTCTTC.

The genes are TRBV10-2 and TRBJ1-5, with D perhaps matching TRBD1 (5 bases). From germline, CDR1 is WSHSY and CDR2 SAAADI. This CDR3 is built from 18 residues. V was trimmed by 3 bases and J by 5 bases, leaving 23 bases between them. As DNA, the CDR3 is TGCGCCAGCAGTGAATTTCAGGCAGGGTGGGTCCTCGATCAGCCCCAGCATTTT. Translation gives CASSEFQAGWVLDQPQHF.

The chain couples TRBV28 to TRBJ2-3; TRBD2 matches at 8 bases. The V gene end was trimmed by 7 bases and the J gene end by 2 bases; junction bases not matched to a gene: 8. The CDR3 loop spans 15 amino acids. Germline-derived CDR1 and CDR2 are MDHEN and SYDVKM. CDR3 protein: CASTPGGPNTDTQYF. DNA of the CDR3: TGTGCCAGCACTCCGGGGGGGCCGAACACAGATACGCAGTATTTT. Full variable domain (outside the CDR3, taken from reference TRBV28 and TRBJ2-3): DVKVTQSSRYLVKRTGEKVFLECVQDMDHENMFWYRQDPGLGLRLIYFSYDVKMKEKGDIPEGYSVSREKKERFSLILESASTNQTSMYLCASTPGGPNTDTQYFGPGTRLTVL.

The genes are TRBV4-3 and TRBJ1-1; 8 nucleotides agree with TRBD1. This CDR3 is built from 15 residues. CDR1 is LGHNA, CDR2 YSLEER, per germline. V lost 4 bases and J lost 1; bases outside the gene matches: 5. CDR3 sequence (DNA): TGCGCCAGCAGCCCTGGGGACAGGAGGAACACTGAAGCTTTCTTT. This codes for CASSPGDRRNTEAFF.

V gene TRBV7-8 combines with J gene TRBJ1-1; D is ambiguous. Trimming cost V 4 bases and J 1 base, with 7 bases left between them. The CDR3 contains 13 residues. Germline V lookup: CDR1 SGHVS, CDR2 FQNEAQ. This chain's CDR3 is CASSSTENTEAFF. CDR3 DNA: TGTGCCAGCAGCTCAACAGAGAACACTGAAGCTTTCTTT.

The genes are TRBV9 and TRBJ2-2, with 7 nucleotides matching TRBD2. Germline CDR1 is SGDLS and CDR2 is YYNGEE. There are 15 residues in the CDR3. Trimming took 1 base from V and 3 from J; bases not matched to a gene: 3. The CDR3, as DNA: TGTGCCAGCAGCGTAACGGGGGGATACACCGGGGAGCTGTTTTTT. This gives the protein CASSVTGGYTGELFF.

The chain couples TRBV28 to TRBJ2-6; TRBD2 might be the D (6 bases). Trimming removed 7 bases at V and 2 bases at J, with 24 bases between. This CDR3 spans 19 amino acids. CDR1 and CDR2 (germline): MDHEN, SYDVKM. As DNA, the CDR3 is TGTGCCAGCACCGGGGAGGCAGGTGCAATGTTGACTGGGGCCAACGTCCTGACTTTC. As protein: CASTGEAGAMLTGANVLTF.

This chain links TRBV7-2 with TRBJ2-2, with 8 positions matching TRBD1. The CDR3 runs to 15 residues. J lost 4 bases, V lost 3 bases, and 4 bases had no gene match. Germline V gene data show CDR1 as SGHTA and CDR2 as FQGNSA. The chain's CDR3 is CASSFWTGSTGELFF. In DNA, the CDR3 is TGTGCCAGCAGCTTCTGGACAGGGAGCACCGGGGAGCTGTTTTTT.

V is TRBV5-4 and J is TRBJ2-7; 8 bases agree with TRBD2. Germline values: CDR1 SGHNT, CDR2 YYREEE (reference sequence). The CDR3 has 14 amino acids. V was pared by 3 bases and J by 1 base, with 3 bases of the junction left unmatched. CDR3 loop: CASSSSGGSYEQYF. CDR3 nucleotides: TGTGCCAGCAGCTCGAGCGGGGGTTCCTACGAGCAGTACTTC.

A single count supports this clone. The chain combines TRBV5-1 with TRBJ2-4, with D perhaps TRBD2 (6 bases). The CDR3 spans 13 residues. Germline CDR1 SGHRS, CDR2 YFSETQ. V lost 0 bases to trimming and J lost 10 bases, with 11 bases between them. For the CDR3, the DNA is TGCGCCAGCAGCTTGGCCTTGGAGGGTATTCAGTACTTC. Protein: CASSLALEGIQYF.

The chain has TRBV6-2 or TRBV6-3 and TRBJ1-6; D gene ambiguous. This CDR3 comprises 17 residues. Deletions cut 6 bases from V and 6 bases from J, with 21 bases between. Germline loops: CDR1 MNHEY, CDR2 SVGEGT. The CDR3 loop reads CASSPGVRQPINSPLHF. The CDR3 nucleotides read TGTGCCAGCAGCCCCGGGGTCCGGCAGCCGATTAATTCACCCCTCCACTTT.

The sample holds one count of this clone. The chain recombines TRBV6-2 or TRBV6-3 with TRBJ1-1; possibly TRBD1 for D (6 bases). CDR3 length: 14 amino acids. Germline CDR1 and CDR2: MNHEY and SVGEGT. Trimming took 2 bases from V and 1 from J, leaving 8 bases between them. CDR3 region: CASSYGGWNTEAFF. As DNA, the CDR3 is TGTGCCAGCAGTTACGGGGGCTGGAACACTGAAGCTTTCTTT.

The gene calls are TRBV2 and TRBJ2-1; 7 nucleotides agree with TRBD2. This CDR3 has 20 residues. Germline CDR1 and CDR2: SNHLY and FYNNEI. V lost 6 bases to trimming and J lost 6 bases; unmatched junction nucleotides: 26. CDR3 in amino acids: CASRSKLGASGGPKGNEQFF. The CDR3 region has the DNA TGTGCCAGCAGGTCGAAGCTCGGGGCTAGCGGCGGGCCTAAGGGCAATGAGCAGTTCTTC.

CDR3 bases: TGTGCCAGCAGCTTGGAGCCGGGTAGGCAAGAGACCCAGTACTTC. It is translated as CASSLEPGRQETQYF. V is TRBV5-6 and J is TRBJ2-5, with no clear D. The CDR3 is 15 residues long. Germline-derived CDR1 and CDR2 are SGHDT and YYEEEE. Trimming shortened V by 0 bases and J by 2 bases, and 11 bases separated the two germline ends.